The T cell receptor (beta chain) under discussion was sequenced for a study of blood T cell repertoires in COVID-19. The wider study: Researchers got acute and convalescent COVID-19 samples from the United States, Italy and Spain. The cDNA or gDNA used as material had been derived from T cells, B-cell-depleted T cells, or PBMCs.

The CDR3 is 12 amino acids. The ends lost 4 bases at V and 14 bases at J; junction bases unmatched: 8. Original handling: Nucleated cell counts were estimated from reference gene primer amplification. Assay: immunoSEQ multiplex PCR; the TCRdb copy retains only in-frame clones and omits some. For V, J and clone size, that table is used; D and trimming come from the DNA. The sample lists about 48,000 clones; 65% to 85% were seen once. This chain links TRBV12-3 or TRBV12-4 with TRBJ2-3, with 8 positions matching TRBD2. The specimen was peripheral blood. This sequence was found in a human donor with active or convalescent COVID-19. The donor label of this sample is uncertain. As DNA, the CDR3 is TGTGCCAGCAGTTCCACTAGCGGTCTGTCGTATTTT. Encoded protein: CASSSTSGLSYF.